What follows are 7 T cell receptor beta chains derived from one specimen sequenced in a study of Ad26.COV2.S vaccination and SARS-CoV-2 variants. Treatment indicated: about 20 received Ad26.COV2.S at low or high dose, single or two shots; about 5 received placebo; per-sample allocation not given. All samples were drawn on day 63, counting from the first vaccine or placebo injection. Assay: immunoSEQ multiplex PCR; the TCRdb copy retains only in-frame clones and omits some. The sample lists 360,000 or so clones, around 86% occurring once. Source: peripheral blood, taken in a trial of Ad26.COV2.S vaccine versus placebo. These receptors were taken from a person aged 18 to 65 who received the Ad26.COV2.S COVID-19 vaccine or a placebo.

The rearrangement uses TRBV9 and TRBJ2-1; TRBD2 might be the D (6 bases). The CDR3 is 14 residues long. The germline CDR1 and CDR2 sequences are SGDLS and YYNGEE. Trimming removed 2 bases at V and 2 bases at J, with 8 bases between. CDR3 residues: CASSVGGAYNEQFF. DNA of the CDR3: TGTGCCAGCAGCGTGGGGGGTGCCTACAATGAGCAGTTCTTC.

V is TRBV9 and J is TRBJ1-1, with D perhaps matching TRBD1 (5 bases). V lost 2 bases to trimming and J lost 7 bases, with 12 bases between them. CDR1 and CDR2 from the germline V gene are SGDLS and YYNGEE. The CDR3 runs 13 residues. CDR3 loop: CASSVFAGHEAFF. Here the CDR3 DNA reads TGTGCCAGCAGCGTTTTTGCAGGGCATGAAGCTTTCTTT.

CDR3 nucleotide sequence: TGTGCCTGGAGTACGGGGTCCCTAAGCTCCTACGAGCAGTACTTC. This encodes CAWSTGSLSSYEQYF. This chain connects TRBV30 to TRBJ2-7; weak D call: TRBD2 (5 bases). V gave up 2 bases and J gave up 0 bases, with 14 bases separating them. The germline gives CDR1 GTSNPN, CDR2 SVGIG (reference sequence). The CDR3 length is 15 residues.

The chain joins TRBV7-9 to TRBJ2-5; D is possibly TRBD1 (6 bases). Trimming left V 6 bases short and J 1 base short, with 15 bases between. This CDR3 region has 15 residues. Germline V gene data show CDR1 as SEHNR and CDR2 as FQNEAQ (reference sequence). In DNA, the CDR3 is TGTGCCAGCAGTTCCTCAGGACAGTTCCAAGAGACCCAGTACTTC. Translating it yields CASSSSGQFQETQYF.

The chain uses TRBV5-8 and TRBJ1-1; no firm D call. Germline V CDR1 and CDR2: SGHTS, YDEGEE. The CDR3 sequence is 15 residues long. Trimming stripped 0 bases from V and 0 bases from J, with 9 bases between. The CDR3 region is CASSLGRRMNTEAFF. The CDR3 DNA is TGTGCCAGCAGCTTGGGTAGGAGAATGAACACTGAAGCTTTCTTT.

The chain is built from TRBV7-3 and TRBJ2-3; 8 bases map to TRBD2. The CDR3 runs to 15 residues. V dropped 2 bases and J dropped 3; count of bases not matched to a gene: 4. The germline V gene has CDR1 SGHTA and CDR2 FQGTGA. The CDR3 sequence: CASSLPGGPTDTQYF. DNA of the CDR3: TGTGCCAGCAGCTTACCGGGGGGGCCGACAGATACGCAGTATTTT. The full variable domain, in which reference TRBV7-3 and TRBJ2-3 provide the parts outside the CDR3, is GAGVSQTPSNKVTEKGKYVELRCDPISGHTALYWYRQSLGQGPEFLIYFQGTGAADDSGLPNDRFFAVRPEGSVSTLKIQRTERGDSAVYLCASSLPGGPTDTQYFGPGTRLTVL.

The V gene is TRBV9, the J gene TRBJ2-1; 10 nucleotides align to TRBD2. Germline loops: CDR1 SGDLS, CDR2 YYNGEE. The V segment lost 3 bases and the J segment 10 bases; nucleotides outside the gene matches: 13. The CDR3 extends over 16 amino acids. CDR3 DNA sequence: TGTGCCAGCAGCGCCCGAAGGTCTAGCGGGGGCGAGGAGCAGTTCTTC. It encodes CASSARRSSGGEEQFF.